A selection of T cell receptor beta chains follows, all from one sample in a study of T cells after yellow fever vaccination. TCRdb recomputed calls from the 5' RACE reads with MiXCR, one row per CDR3 protein. The table lists more than 120,000 distinct CDR3 sequences, roughly 8% of them singletons. Sequenced material: CD4+ T cells sorted from PBMCs, taken 5 days after the yellow fever booster vaccination. Receptors were obtained from a man aged 25 to 40 who received the YFV17D yellow fever vaccine. CDR3s include the opening cysteine and the closing phenylalanine or tryptophan. Fields, in order: D gene, V gene, clone size, J gene, CDR3 DNA, CDR3 protein. A D gene is named only where the DNA matches it firmly. Clone size is not always given. Where it is, it says once, few, many or a class for expanded clones.

D gene: -; V gene: TRBV12-3/TRBV12-4; clone size: many; J gene: TRBJ2-2; CDR3 DNA: TGTGCCAGCAGTTTATTAAGGAACACCGGGGAGCTGTTTTTT; CDR3 protein: CASSLLRNTGELFF
D gene: TRBD1; V gene: TRBV6-2/TRBV6-3; clone size: many; J gene: TRBJ2-7; CDR3 DNA: TGTGCCAGCAGGAAGACAGGGGGTACCTACGAGCAGTACTTC; CDR3 protein: CASRKTGGTYEQYF
D gene: -; V gene: TRBV7-9; clone size: many; J gene: TRBJ1-4; CDR3 DNA: TGTGCCAGCAGCCTAGGGACTAGCGATGAAAAACTGTTTTTT; CDR3 protein: CASSLGTSDEKLFF
D gene: -; V gene: TRBV7-6; clone size: many; J gene: TRBJ2-3; CDR3 DNA: TGTGCCAGCAGCTTAGGCGGCATAACTAGCACAGATACGCAGTATTTT; CDR3 protein: CASSLGGITSTDTQYF
D gene: -; V gene: TRBV4-3; clone size: few; J gene: TRBJ1-2; CDR3 DNA: TGCGCCAGCAGCCAAGATCAATTCCCAAACTATGGCTACACCTTC; CDR3 protein: CASSQDQFPNYGYTF
D gene: TRBD2; V gene: TRBV7-2; clone size: many; J gene: TRBJ2-4; CDR3 DNA: TGTGCCAGCAGCTTACGCCCTGAACTAGCGGGAAAAAACATTCAGTACTTC; CDR3 protein: CASSLRPELAGKNIQYF
D gene: TRBD2; V gene: TRBV28; clone size: many; J gene: TRBJ2-7; CDR3 DNA: TGTGCCAGCAGTTCCAGACTAGCGCAAGTCTCCTACGAGCAGTACTTC; CDR3 protein: CASSSRLAQVSYEQYF
D gene: TRBD1; V gene: TRBV7-9; clone size: many; J gene: TRBJ2-7; CDR3 DNA: TGTGCCAGCAGCTTAAATCCGGGGAGACAGGGGCCCTACGAGCAGTACTTC; CDR3 protein: CASSLNPGRQGPYEQYF
D gene: -; V gene: TRBV5-1; clone size: -; J gene: TRBJ2-1; CDR3 DNA: TGCGCCAGCACCCCGGGCGGGGTGGGTGAGCAGTTCTTC; CDR3 protein: CASTPGGVGEQFF
D gene: TRBD1; V gene: TRBV7-8; clone size: -; J gene: TRBJ2-1; CDR3 DNA: TGTGCCAGCAGCCATCGGACAGGCTTGAATGAGCAGTTCTTC; CDR3 protein: CASSHRTGLNEQFF
D gene: -; V gene: TRBV5-6; clone size: -; J gene: TRBJ2-1; CDR3 DNA: TGTGCCAGGGGCAGCCGGCGGCTCTCCTACAATGAGCAGTTCTTC; CDR3 protein: CARGSRRLSYNEQFF
D gene: -; V gene: TRBV7-2; clone size: many; J gene: TRBJ2-3; CDR3 DNA: TGTGCCAGCAGCAACGGGCGCGGGTTTAGCACAGATACGCAGTATTTT; CDR3 protein: CASSNGRGFSTDTQYF
D gene: -; V gene: TRBV30; clone size: few; J gene: TRBJ1-5; CDR3 DNA: TGTGCCTGGAGAACCCCGGGACGGAAAAATCAGCCCCAGCATTTT; CDR3 protein: CAWRTPGRKNQPQHF
D gene: -; V gene: TRBV5-1; clone size: many; J gene: TRBJ2-5; CDR3 DNA: TGCGCCAGCAGCTTGGCCGAAGAGACCCAGTACTTC; CDR3 protein: CASSLAEETQYF
D gene: TRBD2; V gene: TRBV20-1; clone size: many; J gene: TRBJ2-7; CDR3 DNA: TGCAGTGCTAGAGATCTAGCGGGAGTCCGCGAGCAGTACTTC; CDR3 protein: CSARDLAGVREQYF
D gene: TRBD2; V gene: TRBV10-3; clone size: many; J gene: TRBJ2-4; CDR3 DNA: TGTGCCATCAGTGTAAGGCCAGGGGAGGCTAGCGGGAGGATGGACATTCAGTACTTC; CDR3 protein: CAISVRPGEASGRMDIQYF
D gene: -; V gene: TRBV7-8; clone size: many; J gene: TRBJ2-1; CDR3 DNA: TGTGCCAGCAGCTTAGATCCAGGCTGGGGGGAGCAGTTCTTC; CDR3 protein: CASSLDPGWGEQFF
D gene: -; V gene: TRBV7-8; clone size: many; J gene: TRBJ1-2; CDR3 DNA: TGTGCCAGCAGCCCGGAGGGAAACTATGGCTACACCTTC; CDR3 protein: CASSPEGNYGYTF
D gene: -; V gene: TRBV7-2; clone size: -; J gene: TRBJ2-5; CDR3 DNA: TGTCCCAGCAGCTCTTATATCCGGGACTTGGAGACCCAGTACTTC; CDR3 protein: CPSSSYIRDLETQYF
D gene: TRBD1; V gene: TRBV29-1; clone size: many; J gene: TRBJ1-2; CDR3 DNA: TGCAGCGTTTTCAGGGGGCTGGGGGGCTACACCTTC; CDR3 protein: CSVFRGLGGYTF
D gene: TRBD1; V gene: TRBV6-1; clone size: many; J gene: TRBJ2-7; CDR3 DNA: TGTGCCAGCAGCCCCCCAGGGGGCGTCGAGCAGTACTTC; CDR3 protein: CASSPPGGVEQYF
D gene: -; V gene: TRBV5-4; clone size: many; J gene: TRBJ2-5; CDR3 DNA: TGTGCCAGCAGCCCTACCGGGAAAAGACAAGAGACCCAGTACTTC; CDR3 protein: CASSPTGKRQETQYF
D gene: TRBD2; V gene: TRBV20-1; clone size: -; J gene: TRBJ2-5; CDR3 DNA: TGCAGTGCCGGGCGGGAGGGGCAAGAGACCCAGTACTTC; CDR3 protein: CSAGREGQETQYF
D gene: -; V gene: TRBV20-1; clone size: many; J gene: TRBJ1-4; CDR3 DNA: TGCAGTGCTTTGGACAGCTCAACTAATGAAAAACTGTTTTTT; CDR3 protein: CSALDSSTNEKLFF
D gene: -; V gene: TRBV19; clone size: many; J gene: TRBJ2-1; CDR3 DNA: TGTGCCAGCAGGGAGGACCCCTACAATGAGCAGTTCTTC; CDR3 protein: CASREDPYNEQFF
D gene: -; V gene: TRBV4-2; clone size: many; J gene: TRBJ2-7; CDR3 DNA: TGTGCCAGCAGCCAAGATAACATACCCCGAGGACGGGGGGAGCAGTACTTC; CDR3 protein: CASSQDNIPRGRGEQYF
D gene: -; V gene: TRBV21-1; clone size: many; J gene: TRBJ1-3; CDR3 DNA: TGTGCCAGCAGTTCCGGGACGAACTCTGGAAACACCATATATTTT; CDR3 protein: CASSSGTNSGNTIYF
D gene: -; V gene: TRBV20-1; clone size: many; J gene: TRBJ2-1; CDR3 DNA: TGCAGTGCTAAATCGAGCTCCTACAATGAGCAGTTCTTC; CDR3 protein: CSAKSSSYNEQFF
D gene: -; V gene: TRBV19; clone size: many; J gene: TRBJ2-7; CDR3 DNA: TGTGCCAGTAGTTCCGGGGGATTCGGCGAGCAGTACTTC; CDR3 protein: CASSSGGFGEQYF
D gene: -; V gene: TRBV25-1; clone size: many; J gene: TRBJ2-1; CDR3 DNA: TGTGCCAGCAGTGACTCGGTAAGCTCCTACAATGAGCAGTTCTTC; CDR3 protein: CASSDSVSSYNEQFF
D gene: TRBD2; V gene: TRBV20-1; clone size: few; J gene: TRBJ2-1; CDR3 DNA: TGCAGTGCAACCGGGACTAGCGGGAGGGACTCGCTTGAGCAGTTCTTC; CDR3 protein: CSATGTSGRDSLEQFF
D gene: -; V gene: TRBV7-2; clone size: few; J gene: TRBJ1-2; CDR3 DNA: TGTGCCAGCAGCGAAGGACGGATATATGGCTACACCTTC; CDR3 protein: CASSEGRIYGYTF
D gene: TRBD2; V gene: TRBV6-1; clone size: few; J gene: TRBJ2-5; CDR3 DNA: TGTGCCAGCAAGGATAGCGGGAGAGGAGAGACCCAGTACTTC; CDR3 protein: CASKDSGRGETQYF